These T cell receptor beta chains were read from a single sample in a study of shared clonotypes between healthy human individuals. Sequenced by immunoSEQ multiplex PCR; TCRdb stores in-frame clones only, minus some. The table shows roughly 2 million clones, with roughly 95% occurring only once. Sequencing was carried out using naive CD8+ T cells sorted from blood. These receptors were collected from a man aged 18 to 30 in good health. Each CDR3 is given with its conserved first and last residue. The D gene is left open where the match is weak. The size entry is marked missing in some rows and otherwise reads once, few, many or a size class.

J	length	size	V	D	CDR3	DNA
TRBJ1-1	14	few	TRBV4-1	-	CASSQEWANTEAFF	TGCGCCAGCAGCCAAGAATGGGCGAACACTGAAGCTTTCTTT
TRBJ1-2	16	-	TRBV4-3	-	CASSPSSWEENYGYTF	TGCGCCAGCAGCCCCTCTTCGTGGGAGGAGAACTATGGCTACACCTTC
TRBJ1-2	13	-	TRBV9	-	CASSDWDGYGYTF	TGTGCCAGCAGCGATTGGGACGGCTATGGCTACACCTTC
TRBJ1-2	12	few	TRBV28	-	CASSFGVGGYTF	TGTGCCAGCAGTTTTGGGGTCGGTGGCTACACCTTC
TRBJ1-1	14	-	TRBV30	TRBD1	CAWSLGGTAPEAFF	TGTGCCTGGAGCCTGGGGGGGACAGCTCCTGAAGCTTTCTTT
TRBJ2-7	14	-	TRBV5-1	-	CASSTGTPYYEQYF	TGCGCCAGCAGCACAGGGACTCCTTATTACGAGCAGTACTTC
TRBJ2-7	14	-	TRBV6-5	TRBD1	CASSYSIQGDEQYF	TGTGCCAGCAGTTACTCGATTCAGGGGGACGAGCAGTACTTC
TRBJ1-2	14	-	TRBV30	TRBD1	CAWSGIGFQGASTF	TGTGCCTGGAGTGGTATCGGATTTCAGGGGGCATCCACCTTC
TRBJ2-1	17	-	TRBV5-1	-	CASSLLEPMYLYNEQFF	TGCGCCAGCAGCTTGTTAGAGCCTATGTACCTCTACAATGAGCAGTTCTTC
TRBJ2-7	11	-	TRBV6-5	-	CASSGAGEQYF	TGTGCCAGCAGTGGAGCAGGGGAGCAGTACTTC
TRBJ2-1	16	-	TRBV5-1	TRBD2	CASSLGTSGGKNEQFF	TGCGCCAGCAGCTTGGGGACTAGCGGGGGGAAGAATGAGCAGTTCTTC
TRBJ1-4	12	-	TRBV7-9	-	CASRVQNEKLFF	TGTGCCAGCAGAGTCCAGAATGAAAAACTGTTTTTT
TRBJ1-2	14	-	TRBV15	-	CATSRSEGPYGYTF	TGTGCCACCAGCAGATCGGAGGGCCCCTATGGCTACACCTTC
TRBJ1-3	15	-	TRBV6-1	TRBD1	CASSEWTGTGNTIYF	TGTGCCAGCAGTGAATGGACAGGGACTGGAAACACCATATATTTT
TRBJ1-2	15	-	TRBV9	-	CASSAGLDSPYGYTF	TGTGCCAGCAGCGCCGGATTGGACAGCCCCTATGGCTACACCTTC
TRBJ1-5	15	-	TRBV7-9	-	CASSLVGGSNQPQHF	TGTGCCAGCAGCCTGGTAGGGGGAAGCAATCAGCCCCAGCATTTT
TRBJ2-5	14	-	TRBV27	-	CASSPGWQQETQYF	TGTGCCAGCAGTCCCGGTTGGCAACAAGAGACCCAGTACTTC
TRBJ2-1	17	-	TRBV11-2	-	CASSFSPLGSPYNEQFF	TGTGCCAGCAGCTTTTCACCACTTGGATCTCCTTACAATGAGCAGTTCTTC
TRBJ2-2	12	-	TRBV30	-	CAWSVRTGELFF	TGTGCCTGGAGTGTACGTACCGGGGAGCTGTTTTTT
TRBJ1-3	17	-	TRBV19	-	CASSSMSGLTIGNTIYF	TGTGCCAGTAGTAGCATGTCGGGGCTGACTATTGGAAACACCATATATTTT
TRBJ1-1	16	-	TRBV4-1	TRBD1	CASSYQEWTGRLEAFF	TGCGCCAGCAGCTATCAAGAATGGACAGGGAGATTAGAAGCTTTCTTT
TRBJ2-7	16	-	TRBV7-8	TRBD2	CASSLIFSGLSYEQYF	TGTGCCAGCAGCTTAATATTTAGCGGGCTCTCCTACGAGCAGTACTTC
TRBJ2-2	12	-	TRBV10-2	-	CASKNRAGELFF	TGCGCCAGTAAAAACAGGGCCGGGGAGCTGTTTTTT
TRBJ2-7	14	-	TRBV30	-	CAWSSPAEAYEQYF	TGTGCCTGGAGTTCCCCAGCGGAAGCCTACGAGCAGTACTTC
TRBJ2-7	14	once	TRBV19	TRBD1	CASSVGDSYYEQYF	TGTGCCAGTAGTGTAGGGGACAGTTACTACGAGCAGTACTTC
TRBJ1-5	15	-	TRBV19	TRBD1	CASSIRGQGDQPQHF	TGTGCCAGTAGTATAAGGGGCCAGGGGGATCAGCCCCAGCATTTT
TRBJ2-1	12	-	TRBV5-4	-	CASSRNYNEQFF	TGTGCCAGCAGCCGAAATTACAATGAGCAGTTCTTC